The TCR beta chain under discussion was sequenced for a study of blood T cells in healthy people across ages. V was cut by 4 bases and J by 4 bases, with 11 bases left in between. CDR3 length equals 13 residues. Germline lookup yields CDR1 SQVTM and CDR2 ANQGSEA. Using a J-beta primer mix together with a sample-barcoded 5' primer, a second PCR was run for about 6 to 12 cycles. Each cDNA molecule carried a tag from a template-switch adaptor that contained 12 random nucleotides. Using its own MiXCR run on the 5' RACE reads, TCRdb lists one record per CDR3 protein. Among about 670,000 distinct CDR3 sequences listed, 40% to 45% were seen once. This clonotype was recorded many times. Its antigen is undetermined. Overall study results and limits: Higher diversity, along with more naive CD4+ cells, distinguished long-lived donors from aged donors.

This TCR derives from a man older than 75 in good health. The sample consisted of blood. This chain uses TRBV29-1 with TRBJ2-1; tentatively, D is TRBD2 (7 bases). In DNA form, the CDR3 reads TGCAGCGTTGGGGGGGGCCGTTACAATGAGCAGTTCTTC. This codes for CSVGGGRYNEQFF.